This record concerns one T cell receptor (beta chain) sequence. Its antigen is unidentified. This specimen belongs to a study of T cell responses to AZD1222 COVID-19 vaccine. Study-wide findings and caveats: The number of AZD1222 recipients seropositive at baseline was only 5 to 7. Increases in Spike-specific TCR breadth and depth were seen after two AZD1222 doses. Mostly white British, mostly female donors; authors suggested clonal diversity may be underestimated.

Here immunoSEQ multiplex PCR was the method, and the copy in TCRdb shows in-frame clones only, minus some. The sample has around 87,000 clones, 85% to 90% seen once. The sample was peripheral blood, taken 28 days after the second AZD1222 dose. This TCR was sampled from an adult who received the AZD1222 COVID-19 vaccine.

The CDR3 coding sequence is TGTGCCAGCAGTTTGGTGTCCCTTGAGCAGTACTTC. Protein: CASSLVSLEQYF. The chain joins TRBV12-3 or TRBV12-4 to TRBJ2-7; D is undetermined. Trimming left V 3 bases short and J 7 bases short, with 10 bases between. This CDR3 is 12 amino acids long.